A single sample gave rise to the 13 T cell receptor beta chains below, sequenced in a study of blood T cells in healthy people across ages. Primers used in a second PCR of roughly 6 to 12 cycles were a sample-barcoded 5' primer and a J-beta primer mix. TCRdb reprocessed the 5' RACE reads via MiXCR and lists one record per CDR3 protein. The sample comprises over 500,000 distinct CDR3 sequences, 27% of which are singletons, and 3.6% rests with the top ten. A further study also used this sample, focusing on T cells of mothers and their children.

Material: blood. The receptors were gathered from a boy younger than 10 in good health.

This clonotype was recorded a few times. V is TRBV6-1 and J is TRBJ2-3, with unresolved D. This CDR3 contains 15 residues. V dropped 4 bases and J dropped 2 bases, with 13 bases sitting between them. Germline lookup yields CDR1 MNHNS and CDR2 SASEGT. This CDR3 reads CASSGGFGFTDTQYF. The CDR3 bases are TGTGCCAGCAGTGGCGGTTTTGGGTTCACAGATACGCAGTATTTT.

The chain couples TRBV14 to TRBJ2-1, with TRBD2 identical over 11 bases. The J call may be in error: the DNA end matches TRBJ2-7 better. CDR1 SGHDN and CDR2 FVKESK come from the germline V gene. The CDR3 loop spans 15 amino acids. The CDR3 protein is CASRRTSGSRNEQYF. For the CDR3, the DNA is TGTGCCAGCAGGAGAACTAGCGGGAGTAGGAACGAGCAGTACTTC.

This clonotype was counted a few times. The chain has TRBV11-2 and TRBJ2-5; a weak D match, TRBD1 (5 bases). Judging by the DNA end, TRBJ2-7 fits better; the J call may be wrong. CDR3 size: 14 residues. Germline V lookup: CDR1 SGHAT, CDR2 FQNNGV. The CDR3 region is CASRSDTATYEQYF. The CDR3 nucleotides read TGTGCCAGCCGTTCGGACACAGCGACCTACGAGCAGTACTTC.

This clonotype has only a few counts. The chain carries TRBV7-8 and TRBJ1-2; TRBD1 aligns across 9 bases. J gave up 7 bases and V 5 bases, and 11 bases lay outside the gene matches. Germline assignment: CDR1 SGHVS and CDR2 FQNEAQ. This CDR3 spans 15 amino acids. Written as DNA, the CDR3 is TGTGCCAGCAGCGAGTTCATTGGGACAGGGTTTGGCTACACCTTC. Its protein is CASSEFIGTGFGYTF.

This chain uses TRBV5-1 with TRBJ1-2, with 7 bases matching TRBD1. Trimming cost V 4 bases and J 8 bases; bases outside gene matches: 14. The V gene's germline CDR1 is SGHRS and CDR2 YFSETQ. The CDR3 spans 15 residues. The CDR3 loop reads CASSHRPTGMEGYTF. The CDR3 DNA is TGCGCCAGCAGCCACCGCCCGACAGGGATGGAAGGCTACACCTTC.

In this sample, this clonotype turned up a few times. J is TRBJ1-1 and V is TRBV27, with 8 bases matching TRBD1. The germline V gene encodes CDR1 MNHEY and CDR2 SMNVEV (reference sequence). This CDR3 spans 13 amino acids. V gave up 5 bases and J gave up 5 bases; unmatched junction bases: 4. The CDR3 reads CASSPQGATEAFF. The CDR3 coding sequence is TGTGCCAGCAGTCCCCAGGGGGCGACTGAAGCTTTCTTT.

This clonotype was found a few times. The CDR3 end shows no conserved phenylalanine or tryptophan, and so a read error is likely. V gene TRBV4-1 combines with J gene TRBJ2-5, with D possibly matching TRBD1 (6 bases). The CDR3 length is 15 residues. Looked up from germline, CDR1 is MGHRA and CDR2 is YSYEKL. Deletions cut 1 base from V and 0 bases from J, with 9 bases between. The CDR3 here is CASSQVYRDQETQYL. CDR3 in DNA: TGCGCCAGCAGCCAAGTATACAGGGACCAAGAGACCCAGTACCTC.

The rearrangement uses TRBV7-9 and TRBJ2-7; 8 positions match TRBD2. In germline, CDR1 is SEHNR, CDR2 FQNEAQ (reference sequence). J gave up 3 bases and V 0 bases, and 7 bases lay outside the gene matches. The CDR3 has 16 residues. This chain's CDR3 is CASSLASGLGRYEQYF. The CDR3 nucleotides read TGTGCCAGCAGCTTAGCTTCGGGACTAGGGCGCTACGAGCAGTACTTC.

This clonotype has a single count. The chain employs TRBV19 and TRBJ2-1; D gene unclear. Germline V gives CDR1 LNHDA, CDR2 SQIVND (reference sequence). V shed 5 bases and J shed 4 bases, with 9 bases lying between them. The CDR3 covers 13 residues. CDR3 sequence (DNA): TGTGCCAGTAGTCCAACCACGTACAATGAGCAGTTCTTC. Translating it yields CASSPTTYNEQFF.

The chain recombines TRBV3-1 with TRBJ2-6; D is unclear. The CDR3 has 16 amino acids. The germline V gene encodes CDR1 LGHDT and CDR2 YNNKEL (reference sequence). The V and J ends lost 1 base and 0 bases respectively, with 7 bases between them. CDR3 DNA: TGTGCCAGCAGCCAAGTACCGGGCTCTGGGGCCAACGTCCTGACTTTC. Translation: CASSQVPGSGANVLTF.

This clonotype was seen more than once but under ten times. The chain is built from TRBV20-1 and TRBJ1-3; D not resolved. The germline V gene has CDR1 DFQATT and CDR2 SNEGSKA (reference sequence). This CDR3 is built from 11 residues. The V end lost 6 bases, the J end lost 9 bases, and 12 bases lay between the germline ends. CDR3 nucleotide sequence: TGCAGTGCCCTCGATTTGGGCACCATATATTTT. It specifies CSALDLGTIYF.

This chain links TRBV5-1 with TRBJ2-7; weak D call: TRBD2 (6 bases). This CDR3 has 14 residues. V lost 3 bases to trimming and J lost 5 bases, with 15 bases between them. CDR1 SGHRS and CDR2 YFSETQ come from the germline V gene. In DNA form, the CDR3 reads TGCGCCAGCAGCTCGCTGCCGGAGGGAAACGAGCAGTACTTC. This codes for CASSSLPEGNEQYF.

The table lists this clonotype with a few counts. V is TRBV5-1 and J is TRBJ2-1; D not certain. The J call is doubtful: the DNA matches TRBJ2-7 better. The CDR3 loop spans 14 amino acids. CDR1 and CDR2 (germline): SGHRS, YFSETQ. As DNA, the CDR3 is TGCGCCAGCAGGTGGCAGGAAGACTCCTACGAGCAGTACTTC. Its translation: CASRWQEDSYEQYF.